This T cell receptor beta chain was observed in a study of blood T cell repertoires in COVID-19 (dated by TCRdb to between 2020 and 2021). In terms of the full investigation: Collaborator samples came from the United States, Italy and Spain and covered acute and convalescent phases of COVID-19. Samples came from the ongoing ImmuneRACE study (first 160 participants) plus 1,254 subjects from 6 global collaborators. A freely available public database, intended as a resource for researchers studying the immune response to SARS-CoV-2, is where the repertoires were released. Where available, HLA class I and class II types were obtained from metadata supplied by the sample provider rather than from assay-based typing. The prospective study material was composed of cDNA or gDNA derived from T cells, B-cell-depleted T cells, or PBMCs. The sample metadata nearly always contained a de-identified subject ID, COVID-19 status, age in years and sex. The dataset comprised deeply sampled blood TCRbeta repertoires from subjects exposed to, actively infected with, or recovered from COVID-19.

TCRbeta CDR3 regions were amplified from genomic DNA by means of the immunoSEQ Assay, a bias-controlled multiplex PCR. In the source study's methods: Within the assay, amplification of reference gene primers was used to estimate how many nucleated cells each sample contained. Sequence reads were collapsed and filtered to measure the absolute abundance of every unique TCRbeta CDR3 rearrangement. For each sample, productive Simpson clonality was calculated as the square root of Simpson's diversity index over productive rearrangements. Not all clones reach the TCRdb copy of this immuneACCESS table, which keeps in-frame sequences only. Checked studies attribute under half of the gap to unresolved V genes and leave the rest unexplained. V, J and clone size are those of that table, while D and trimming were read from the DNA. The sample includes roughly 500,000 clones, with approximately 92% observed a single time. Of the sample, about 1% falls within the top ten clones.

To note about this clone: It has no known antigen specificity. One base away there is no much larger clone; base qualities are not given.

At one collaborating source in Seattle, patients were enrolled during active infection and were followed longitudinally through the course of disease. Collaborating institutions collected whole blood in K2EDTA tubes following their own protocols. Collaborator samples were shipped for TCRbeta analysis as frozen whole blood, isolated PBMCs, or DNA extracted from either sample type. CDR1 and CDR2 were assigned from the germline V gene as SNHLY and FYNNEI. The germline V end is reduced by 6 bases and the J end by 1 base; junction bases left unmatched: 5. From the cysteine through the phenylalanine, the CDR3 covers 15 amino acids. CDR3 DNA is the only sequence kept; it has 45 bases, read in frame from the first base. Results the study describes overall, beyond this receptor: The amount of clinical and demographic metadata varied by source and participant and was provided uncurated.

The chain is assembled from TRBV2 and TRBJ1-5; a stretch of 8 junction bases matches TRBD1. Sequenced material: peripheral blood. This clonotype originated in a man between 18 and 35 years old with COVID-19, enrolled during active disease. For the CDR3, the sequence is CASRPQGASNQPQHF. The DNA sequence is given as TGTGCCAGCAGACCCCAGGGGGCGAGCAATCAGCCCCAGCATTTT. With the portions outside the CDR3 filled from the reference TRBV2 and TRBJ1-5 genes, the complete variable region becomes EPEVTQTPSHQVTQMGQEVILRCVPISNHLYFYWYRQILGQKVEFLVSFYNNEISEKSEIFDDQFSVERPDGSNFTLKIRSTKLEDSAMYFCASRPQGASNQPQHFGDGTRLSIL.